These 5 T cell receptor beta chains share one sample of origin, sequenced in a study of CD8 T cells in Susac syndrome. With random hexamers, about 0.5 to 1 ug RNA was reverse transcribed. Each CDR3 protein gets one entry after TCRdb re-called the immunoSEQ multiplex PCR reads with MiXCR. This table has about 130,000 distinct CDR3 sequences, nearly 95% appearing once. Material for sequencing was CD4+ T cells from PBMCs. These receptor sequences come from a human donor in good health.

The chain joins TRBV5-1 to TRBJ2-7, with 11 nucleotides matching TRBD1. Germline values: CDR1 SGHRS, CDR2 YFSETQ. The CDR3 has 15 amino acids. With 4 bases clipped from V and 6 bases from J, the junction kept 9 bases outside the gene matches. CDR3 nucleotides: TGCGCCAGCAGCCAACGGGACAGGGGGACGGGCGAGCAGTACTTC. This encodes CASSQRDRGTGEQYF.

This clonotype appeared once. This sequence joins TRBV29-1 and TRBJ2-2, with no clear D. There are 12 residues in the CDR3. Germline CDR1 is SQVTM and CDR2 is ANQGSEA. V lost 6 bases and J 2 bases, leaving 7 bases between the germline ends. The CDR3 DNA sequence: TGCAGCGTGCACATAAACACCGGGGAGCTGTTTTTT. Its protein is CSVHINTGELFF.

J is TRBJ2-1 and V is TRBV27; 10 bases align to TRBD2. V shed 10 bases and J 3 bases; nucleotides not matched to a gene: 3. Germline lookup yields CDR1 MNHEY and CDR2 SMNVEV (reference sequence). This CDR3 spans 13 amino acids. The CDR3 region is CATRTSGYNEQFF. Written as DNA, the CDR3 is TGTGCCACCCGGACTAGCGGCTACAATGAGCAGTTCTTC.

This chain joins TRBV28 and TRBJ2-7, with 7 bases lining up with TRBD2. There are 14 residues in the CDR3. V lost 6 bases, J lost 2 bases, and 7 bases stayed unmatched. The germline V gene has CDR1 MDHEN and CDR2 SYDVKM. The CDR3 region is CASSTSAPPYEQYF. The DNA of the CDR3 is TGTGCCAGCAGCACTAGCGCTCCACCCTACGAGCAGTACTTC.

The chain employs TRBV6-5 and TRBJ2-6; tentatively, D is TRBD1 (6 bases). There are 17 residues in the CDR3. V shed 0 bases and J shed 1 base, with 10 bases lying between them. CDR1 and CDR2 from the germline V gene are MNHEY and SVGAGI. The CDR3 reads CASSYSRTESGANVLTF. The CDR3 nucleotides are TGTGCCAGCAGTTACTCGAGGACAGAGTCTGGGGCCAACGTCCTGACTTTC.